This T cell receptor (beta chain) is from a study of graft-versus-host responses after intestinal transplantation. Study-level results: Early declines in HvG clones that occurred post-transplant were associated with peak circulating GvH clone levels.

Generated by immunoSEQ multiplex PCR, the TCRdb table keeps only in-frame clones and is missing some. The data contain roughly 60,000 clones, roughly 89% of them singletons. For this clone: Its specificity is unknown.

The germline V gene encodes CDR1 LNHNV and CDR2 YYDKDF (reference sequence). V lost 8 bases to trimming and J lost 1 base, with 24 bases between them. This CDR3 contains 18 residues. Sample: PBMCs, taken 118 to 130 days after intestinal transplantation. The chain combines TRBV15 with TRBJ1-3, with D hard to call. The source of this sequence is a human patient who received an intestinal transplant, so some T cells may come from the graft donor. The CDR3 DNA follows: TGTGCCACCTCAGCAGAGAGGGTTTTTTTGGGGTCTGGAAACACCATATATTTT. Residues: CATSAERVFLGSGNTIYF. The complete variable domain, with remaining parts taken from reference TRBV15 and TRBJ1-3, reads DAMVIQNPRYQVTQFGKPVTLSCSQTLNHNVMYWYQQKSSQAPKLLFHYYDKDFNNEADTPDNFQSRRPNTSFCFLDIRSPGLGDTAMYLCATSAERVFLGSGNTIYFGEGSWLTVV.